The present entry profiles one T cell receptor (beta chain) with its context. Its antigen is undetermined. The sample comes from a study of OX40 agonist ivuxolimab in advanced cancers. For the study at large: Under the entry rules, prior anti-PD-1, anti-PD-L1 or anti-CTLA-4 therapy was allowed, and approximately 36% had some.

Between the trimmed V and J ends, which lost 3 bases and 2 bases, there was a span of 8 bases. Germline CDR1 is SGDLS and CDR2 is YYNGEE. The CDR3 is made up of 14 amino acids. Study observations and caveats: The CD4+ and CD8+ T cells in the blood had expanded clonally by week 6 at 0.1 to 3.0 mg/kg. Determination of antigen specificity was not performed for the expanded peripheral T cells.

Drawing of blood for sampling happened at baseline, at cycle 4 day 1, and at cycle 7 day 1. The assay was immunoSEQ multiplex PCR, and TCRdb's table has in-frame clones only and misses some. This table has about 51,000 clones, around 82% appearing once. The V call is TRBV9, the J call TRBJ1-4, with D possibly matching TRBD1 (5 bases). Sample: CD4+ or CD8+ T cells sorted from blood, taken in a trial of the OX40 agonist ivuxolimab. This TCR came from an adult with an advanced solid tumor such as melanoma, head and neck, liver or kidney cancer. CDR3 in DNA: TGTGCCAGCAGCGGGGGGATGACTAATGAAAAACTGTTTTTT. The encoded protein is CASSGGMTNEKLFF. The full variable domain, with the rest looked up from reference TRBV9 and TRBJ1-4, is DSGVTQTPKHLITATGQRVTLRCSPRSGDLSVYWYQQSLDQGLQFLIQYYNGEERAKGNILERFSAQQFPDLHSELNLSSLELGDSALYFCASSGGMTNEKLFFGSGTQLSVL.